This entry lists 29 T cell receptor beta chains sequenced from one sample in a study of PD-L1 blockade in urothelial cancer. Using immunoSEQ multiplex PCR, the repertoire was profiled, and TCRdb retains in-frame clones only, with some absent. The sample records some 120,000 clones, 85% to 95% being singletons. The time point here: peripheral blood 6 weeks after treatment start. This specimen was PBMCs, taken around atezolizumab (anti-PD-L1) treatment. Receptors originate from a man aged 55 to 69 with urothelial cancer.

This chain uses TRBV7-8 with TRBJ2-2; 7 bases match TRBD2. The CDR3 has 16 amino acids. Germline V lookup: CDR1 SGHVS, CDR2 FQNEAQ. V was pared by 0 bases and J by 2 bases, with 3 bases of the junction left unmatched. Here the CDR3 reads CASSLAGRYNTGELFF. Here the CDR3 DNA reads TGTGCCAGCAGCTTAGCCGGGAGGTACAACACCGGGGAGCTGTTTTTT.

This sequence joins TRBV30 and TRBJ2-7, with 7 bases aligning to TRBD2. The CDR3 sequence is 12 residues long. Germline loops: CDR1 GTSNPN, CDR2 SVGIG (reference sequence). The V gene end was trimmed by 6 bases and the J gene end by 4 bases; junction bases not matched to a gene: 6. The CDR3 protein is CACGGSRYEQYF. The CDR3 DNA is TGTGCCTGCGGGGGGAGTCGGTACGAGCAGTACTTC.

The chain uses TRBV6-6 and TRBJ2-5, with unresolved D. The length of the CDR3 is 13 residues. CDR1 MNHNY and CDR2 SVGAGI come from the germline V gene (reference sequence). Trimming removed 8 bases at V and 5 bases at J, with 15 bases between. The chain's CDR3 is CASCFSPVETQYF. CDR3 in DNA: TGTGCCAGCTGTTTTAGCCCGGTTGAGACCCAGTACTTC.

The chain employs TRBV27 and TRBJ2-7; 7 nucleotides align to TRBD2. The ends lost 5 bases at V and 2 bases at J; junction bases unmatched: 9. This CDR3 has 15 amino acids. Germline V gene lookup returns CDR1 MNHEY and CDR2 SMNVEV (reference sequence). CDR3 sequence reads: CASSLSGRTPYEQYF. CDR3 in DNA: TGTGCCAGCAGTCTCTCCGGGAGGACTCCCTACGAGCAGTACTTC.

The chain employs TRBV2 and TRBJ2-5, with 11 bases identical to TRBD1. Per germline, CDR1 SNHLY and CDR2 FYNNEI. V was pared by 7 bases and J by 2 bases, with 6 bases of the junction left unmatched. This CDR3 spans 15 amino acids. As DNA, the CDR3 is TGTGCCAGCACCGGGACAGGGGGTGCGCAAGAGACCCAGTACTTC. Translated: CASTGTGGAQETQYF.

This clone was recorded once. The rearrangement joins TRBV19 to TRBJ1-2; 8 nucleotides align to TRBD1. The J segment lost 2 bases and the V segment lost 5 bases, leaving 7 bases of the junction unmatched. The CDR3 totals 15 residues. The germline V gene has CDR1 LNHDA and CDR2 SQIVND (reference sequence). The CDR3 DNA is TGTGCCAGTAGTGCCCCCCGGACAGGGAACTATGGCTACACCTTC. Its translation is CASSAPRTGNYGYTF. Looking up the rest from reference TRBV19 and TRBJ1-2 gives the full variable domain: DGGITQSPKYLFRKEGQNVTLSCEQNLNHDAMYWYRQDPGQGLRLIYYSQIVNDFQKGDIAEGYSVSREKKESFPLTVTSAQKNPTAFYLCASSAPRTGNYGYTFGSGTRLTVV.

V and J are TRBV7-2 and TRBJ2-2, with 7 bases identical to TRBD2. The germline CDR1 and CDR2 sequences are SGHTA and FQGNSA. The CDR3 spans 17 residues. Losses at the gene ends were 5 bases for V and 4 bases for J; bases not matched to a gene: 13. The CDR3 is CASSPGPAGTFTGELFF. DNA for the CDR3: TGTGCCAGCAGCCCCGGCCCAGCGGGGACCTTCACCGGGGAGCTGTTTTTT.

The rearrangement uses TRBV6-5 and TRBJ2-3, with a tentative D call TRBD2 (5 bases). This CDR3 region has 15 residues. The V end lost 2 bases, the J end lost 1 base, and 10 bases lay between the germline ends. Germline assignment: CDR1 MNHEY and CDR2 SVGAGI. The CDR3 sequence is CASSYASLRTDTQYF. In DNA, the CDR3 is TGTGCCAGCAGTTACGCTAGCCTCCGCACAGATACGCAGTATTTT.

This chain joins TRBV7-2 and TRBJ2-5; D is perhaps TRBD2 (7 bases). CDR1 SGHTA and CDR2 FQGNSA come from the germline V gene. Trimming pared 1 base from V and 8 bases from J, leaving 17 bases between. The CDR3 extends over 15 amino acids. This chain's CDR3 is CASSLEGGEGLTQYF. In nucleotides, the CDR3 is TGTGCCAGCAGCTTAGAGGGGGGGGAGGGACTTACCCAGTACTTC.

This clone was counted between two and nine times. V gene TRBV29-1 combines with J gene TRBJ1-2; 8 bases fit TRBD1. Germline V lookup: CDR1 SQVTM, CDR2 ANQGSEA. After removal of 7 bases from V and 6 bases from J, the junction contained 7 bases not matched to a gene. CDR3 length equals 12 residues. Here the CDR3 reads CSASRDRHGYTF. The CDR3 coding sequence is TGCAGCGCATCCCGGGACAGGCATGGCTACACCTTC.

The V and J genes are TRBV11-2 and TRBJ1-2; D not resolved. The germline V and J ends were trimmed by 10 bases and 4 bases, with 16 bases remaining between them. In germline, CDR1 is SGHAT, CDR2 FQNNGV. This CDR3 region has 13 residues. This CDR3 reads CATSEEAIYGYTF. The CDR3 DNA sequence: TGTGCCACCTCGGAAGAGGCCATCTATGGCTACACCTTC.

The genes are TRBV30 and TRBJ2-7, with a weak D call TRBD1 (6 bases). There are 12 residues in the CDR3. The ends were cut back, 0 bases at V and 4 bases at J, with 7 bases in the middle. Germline V gives CDR1 GTSNPN, CDR2 SVGIG (reference sequence). This CDR3 is CAWSVQGYEQYF. CDR3 nucleotide sequence: TGTGCCTGGAGTGTACAGGGTTACGAGCAGTACTTC.

This clone was seen once. The chain joins TRBV9 to TRBJ2-5; D remains ambiguous. Deletions cut 2 bases from V and 4 bases from J, with 9 bases between. In germline, CDR1 is SGDLS, CDR2 YYNGEE. This CDR3 is built from 13 residues. The chain's CDR3 is CASSVRIGETQYF. The CDR3 DNA reads as TGTGCCAGCAGCGTGAGGATTGGAGAGACCCAGTACTTC.

The rearrangement joins TRBV5-1 to TRBJ1-1; 7 bases agree with TRBD1. V dropped 3 bases and J dropped 1; count of bases not matched to a gene: 12. Germline V gene data show CDR1 as SGHRS and CDR2 as YFSETQ. The CDR3 extends over 17 amino acids. CDR3: CASSWRRGDSENTEAFF. CDR3 nucleotide sequence: TGCGCCAGCAGCTGGAGGCGTGGGGACAGCGAGAACACTGAAGCTTTCTTT.

This clone was seen only once. The V and J genes are TRBV5-6 and TRBJ2-7; weak D call: TRBD1 (5 bases). The germline gives CDR1 SGHDT, CDR2 YYEEEE. The ends were cut back, 4 bases at V and 2 bases at J, with 16 bases in the middle. The CDR3 extends over 15 amino acids. The CDR3 DNA follows: TGTGCCAGCAGCCTGCGGTCCCCAGGGACCTACGAGCAGTACTTC. As protein: CASSLRSPGTYEQYF. The full variable domain, completed using reference TRBV5-6 and TRBJ2-7, is DAGVTQSPTHLIKTRGQQVTLRCSPKSGHDTVSWYQQALGQGPQFIFQYYEEEERQRGNFPDRFSGHQFPNYSSELNVNALLLGDSALYLCASSLRSPGTYEQYFGPGTRLTVT.

The rearrangement links TRBV7-3 to TRBJ2-5, with D hard to call. V dropped 2 bases and J dropped 1 base, with 5 bases sitting between them. Germline lookup yields CDR1 SGHTA and CDR2 FQGTGA. This CDR3 is 13 amino acids long. The CDR3 sequence is CASSLELQETQYF. The CDR3 coding sequence is TGTGCCAGCAGCTTAGAACTCCAAGAGACCCAGTACTTC.

The chain has TRBV28 and TRBJ2-7, with 7 positions matching TRBD1. Germline V gives CDR1 MDHEN, CDR2 SYDVKM. The CDR3 has 14 amino acids. Trimming took 4 bases from V and 2 from J; bases not matched to a gene: 5. CDR3 loop: CASSSSTGTYEQYF. The DNA for the CDR3 is TGTGCCAGCAGTTCATCGACAGGGACCTACGAGCAGTACTTC.

The chain employs TRBV19 and TRBJ2-5, with TRBD2 matching 7 bases. Germline assignment: CDR1 LNHDA and CDR2 SQIVND (reference sequence). With V trimmed by 2 bases and J by 4 bases, 1 base remained unmatched. The CDR3 runs to 13 residues. CDR3 coding DNA: TGTGCCAGTAGTATAACGGGAGGAGAGACCCAGTACTTC. Its translation: CASSITGGETQYF. The entire variable domain, with the rest obtained from reference TRBV19 and TRBJ2-5, is as follows: DGGITQSPKYLFRKEGQNVTLSCEQNLNHDAMYWYRQDPGQGLRLIYYSQIVNDFQKGDIAEGYSVSREKKESFPLTVTSAQKNPTAFYLCASSITGGETQYFGPGTRLLVL.

The chain links TRBV7-3 to TRBJ2-5, with 9 bases lining up with TRBD2. Looked up from germline, CDR1 is SGHTA and CDR2 is FQGTGA. Losses at the gene ends were 2 bases for V and 7 bases for J; bases not matched to a gene: 8. CDR3 size: 15 residues. The CDR3 is CASSLAGGLAGTQYF. The CDR3 DNA follows: TGTGCCAGCAGCTTAGCGGGAGGGCTTGCTGGGACCCAGTACTTC.

The chain couples TRBV7-2 to TRBJ1-3, with unresolved D. Germline V lookup: CDR1 SGHTA, CDR2 FQGNSA. This CDR3 region has 13 residues. V shed 5 bases and J shed 4 bases, with 9 bases lying between them. DNA of the CDR3: TGTGCCAGCAGCCCCGCCGGGGGAAACACCATATATTTT. This codes for CASSPAGGNTIYF.

V usage is TRBV30 and J usage is TRBJ2-3, with 8 bases identical to TRBD2. This CDR3 has 15 amino acids. V was pared by 3 bases and J by 2 bases, with 7 bases of the junction left unmatched. Germline V lookup: CDR1 GTSNPN, CDR2 SVGIG (reference sequence). In DNA, the CDR3 is TGTGCCTGGAGCGGCGGGACTAGGGACACAGATACGCAGTATTTT. It is translated as CAWSGGTRDTDTQYF. The variable domain in full, completed from reference TRBV30 and TRBJ2-3, reads SQTIHQWPATLVQPVGSPLSLECTVEGTSNPNLYWYRQAAGRGLQLLFYSVGIGQISSEVPQNLSASRPQDRQFILSSKKLLLSDSGFYLCAWSGGTRDTDTQYFGPGTRLTVL.

V and J are TRBV4-2 and TRBJ2-3, with 9 bases that match TRBD2. The germline V gene has CDR1 LGHNA and CDR2 YNFKEQ. The CDR3 runs 18 residues. Trimming at V came to 0 bases and at J to 0 bases, leaving 7 bases not matched to a gene. The CDR3 bases are TGTGCCAGCAGCCAAGATCGGGCCGCGGGAGGGAGCACAGATACGCAGTATTTT. This encodes CASSQDRAAGGSTDTQYF.

This clone was recorded once. The chain has TRBV9 and TRBJ1-1, with D maybe TRBD1 (5 bases). The CDR3 is made up of 13 amino acids. Trimming cost V 4 bases and J 5 bases, with 12 bases left between them. Germline-derived CDR1 and CDR2 are SGDLS and YYNGEE. The CDR3, as DNA: TGTGCCAGCAGCCCCGGGGGTAGGACTGAAGCTTTCTTT. Its protein is CASSPGGRTEAFF.

This chain connects TRBV19 to TRBJ2-7; 8 nucleotides align to TRBD2. The CDR3 sequence is 13 residues long. Trimming at V came to 5 bases and at J to 4 bases, leaving 4 bases not matched to a gene. In germline, CDR1 is LNHDA, CDR2 SQIVND (reference sequence). CDR3 sequence reads: CASSLQRGYEQYF. The CDR3 nucleotides are TGTGCCAGTAGTCTCCAGCGGGGGTACGAGCAGTACTTC.

V is TRBV5-1 and J is TRBJ1-4; D perhaps matches TRBD1 (5 bases). V lost 7 bases, J lost 3 bases, and 22 bases lay in between. Germline V gene lookup returns CDR1 SGHRS and CDR2 YFSETQ. This CDR3 has 17 residues. The CDR3 region has the DNA TGCGCCAGCGCAAATACCGGGGCGGGGGTCCCTAATGAAAAACTGTTTTTT. Translation gives CASANTGAGVPNEKLFF.

V gene TRBV4-3 combines with J gene TRBJ2-7, with 8 positions matching TRBD1. V trimming: 0 bases; J trimming: 2 bases; junction bases outside the gene matches: 6. The CDR3 extends over 16 amino acids. Per germline, CDR1 LGHNA and CDR2 YSLEER. The CDR3 nucleotides read TGCGCCAGCAGCCAAGAGCAGGACAGGGCGGCCTACGAGCAGTACTTC. Protein product: CASSQEQDRAAYEQYF.

CDR3 region: CASNKDKSNYGYTF. CDR3 nucleotides: TGTGCCAGCAACAAGGACAAGTCTAACTATGGCTACACCTTC. The chain combines TRBV7-9 with TRBJ1-2; TRBD1 is a possible D gene (5 bases). The CDR3 contains 14 residues. Per germline, CDR1 SEHNR and CDR2 FQNEAQ (reference sequence). Trimming took 7 bases from V and 0 from J, leaving 12 bases between them.

This chain links TRBV4-2 with TRBJ1-5, with 8 bases aligning to TRBD1. The CDR3 sequence is 14 residues long. With V trimmed by 4 bases and J by 6 bases, 5 bases remained unmatched. Germline V gives CDR1 LGHNA, CDR2 YNFKEQ. The CDR3: CASSLTGVGQPQHF. Written as DNA, the CDR3 is TGTGCCAGCAGCCTGACAGGGGTGGGTCAGCCCCAGCATTTT.

This rearrangement joins TRBV30 to TRBJ2-1, with D maybe TRBD2 (6 bases). The CDR3 consists of 14 residues. Germline V CDR1 and CDR2: GTSNPN, SVGIG (reference sequence). V lost 0 bases to trimming and J lost 9 bases, with 15 bases between them. The CDR3 region is CAWSVVGGKGEQFF. In DNA, the CDR3 is TGTGCCTGGAGTGTTGTCGGGGGAAAGGGTGAGCAGTTCTTC.